The 17 T cell receptor beta chains in this list originate from one sample, sequenced in a study of cytomegalovirus exposure and HLA in healthy donors. 13 Jbeta primers and 60 Vbeta primers were used for the PCR. Repertoires were generated with immunoSEQ multiplex PCR, while TCRdb's copy carries only in-frame clones and drops some. The table has approximately 160,000 clones, 65% to 85% seen once; the top ten hold around 3%. Sequencing was carried out using PBMCs. Receptors were obtained from a woman aged 45-60 years in good health and CMV-seropositive.

The chain is built from TRBV2 and TRBJ1-3; 7 bases fit TRBD1. Looked up from germline, CDR1 is SNHLY and CDR2 is FYNNEI. V lost 4 bases and J lost 7; bases outside the gene matches: 7. The CDR3 extends over 14 amino acids. The chain's CDR3 is CASSAGRGRNTIYF. For the CDR3, the DNA is TGTGCCAGCAGTGCGGGAAGGGGGCGGAACACCATATATTTT.

The J gene is TRBJ1-4, the V gene TRBV18; D is possibly TRBD1 (6 bases). The CDR3 covers 13 residues. Trimming cost V 4 bases and J 8 bases, with 11 bases left between them. Germline V gives CDR1 KGHSH, CDR2 LQKENI. The CDR3 nucleotides read TGTGCCAGCTCACTGCAGGGGAGCGAAAAACTGTTTTTT. This gives the protein CASSLQGSEKLFF.

This clone was detected once. This sequence joins TRBV28 and TRBJ1-1; D unresolved. Germline V gene data show CDR1 as MDHEN and CDR2 as SYDVKM. The CDR3 is made up of 13 amino acids. V lost 7 bases, J lost 0 bases, and 9 bases lay in between. The chain's CDR3 is CASIESVNTEAFF. CDR3 sequence (DNA): TGTGCCAGCATAGAGTCCGTGAACACTGAAGCTTTCTTT.

The V call is TRBV5-6, the J call TRBJ2-1; 7 nucleotides agree with TRBD1. This CDR3 contains 16 residues. Per the germline V gene, CDR1 is SGHDT and CDR2 is YYEEEE. After removal of 0 bases from V and 8 bases from J, the junction contained 11 bases not matched to a gene. CDR3 coding DNA: TGTGCCAGCAGCTTGGCCCCAGGGTTAGGGGGCGATGAGCAGTTCTTC. It translates to CASSLAPGLGGDEQFF.

The CDR3 nucleotides read TGCGCCAGCAGTTGGGGAGACCACGAGCAGTACTTC. It translates to CASSWGDHEQYF. The rearrangement uses TRBV5-1 and TRBJ2-7; tentative D call: TRBD2 (5 bases). This CDR3 comprises 12 residues. V lost 5 bases and J 5 bases, leaving 11 bases between the germline ends. CDR1 is SGHRS, CDR2 YFSETQ, per germline.

This clone was seen a few times. V and J are TRBV2 and TRBJ1-5, with 7 bases matching TRBD1. V lost 3 bases and J lost 0; bases outside the gene matches: 2. This CDR3 contains 15 residues. Germline loops: CDR1 SNHLY, CDR2 FYNNEI. The CDR3 protein is CASSDRGISNQPQHF. The CDR3 DNA is TGTGCCAGCAGTGACAGGGGGATTAGCAATCAGCCCCAGCATTTT.

To note about this clone: At the DNA level, this CDR3 is encoded by other sequences in the same sample as well. The chain couples TRBV7-8 to TRBJ2-7; the match to TRBD1 covers 8 bases. Germline V gives CDR1 SGHVS, CDR2 FQNEAQ. The CDR3 consists of 14 residues. V shed 4 bases and J 4 bases; nucleotides not matched to a gene: 6. The CDR3 sequence is CASSSRQGMYEQYF. The CDR3 DNA reads TGTGCCAGCAGCTCCCGACAGGGGATGTACGAGCAGTACTTC.

CDR3 nucleotide sequence: TGCGCCAGCTTCAGTTGGGATTCCGGGAGAAGCACAGATACGCAGTATTTT. Its protein is CASFSWDSGRSTDTQYF. J is TRBJ2-3 and V is TRBV10-1, with D possibly being TRBD2 (6 bases). Germline loops: CDR1 WNHNN, CDR2 SYGVQD (reference sequence). The CDR3 length is 17 residues. Trimming cost V 8 bases and J 0 bases, with 21 bases left between them.

The V and J genes are TRBV6-5 and TRBJ1-5; unclear D gene. The CDR3 has 14 residues. V lost 5 bases and J 5 bases, leaving 13 bases between the germline ends. Germline-derived CDR1 and CDR2 are MNHEY and SVGAGI. CDR3 sequence reads: CASSRSGGDQPQHF. The CDR3 nucleotides are TGTGCCAGCAGTCGGTCCGGTGGTGATCAGCCCCAGCATTTT.

The rearrangement uses TRBV9 and TRBJ1-2; the D is unclear. V lost 0 bases and J 2 bases, leaving 8 bases between the germline ends. Germline values: CDR1 SGDLS, CDR2 YYNGEE. The CDR3 has 14 residues. CDR3 residues: CASSVATANYGYTF. CDR3 DNA sequence: TGTGCCAGCAGCGTAGCTACAGCCAACTATGGCTACACCTTC.

The chain joins TRBV5-1 to TRBJ1-1; D perhaps matches TRBD1 (6 bases). The V end lost 1 base, the J end lost 1 base, and 14 bases lay between the germline ends. CDR3 size: 16 residues. Germline V gene lookup returns CDR1 SGHRS and CDR2 YFSETQ. In DNA form, the CDR3 reads TGCGCCAGCAGCTTGTGGGGGGGGCAGGGGAACACTGAAGCTTTCTTT. This encodes CASSLWGGQGNTEAFF.

This clone was counted a single time. The chain carries TRBV2 and TRBJ2-5, with D possibly TRBD2 on 6 matching bases. The CDR3 is made up of 13 amino acids. The ends were cut back, 0 bases at V and 5 bases at J, with 7 bases in the middle. Per the germline V gene, CDR1 is SNHLY and CDR2 is FYNNEI. CDR3 nucleotide sequence: TGTGCCAGCAGTGAAGCAGGAGGGGAGACCCAGTACTTC. Amino acids: CASSEAGGETQYF.

The V call is TRBV4-1, the J call TRBJ1-4; D not resolved. Between the trimmed V and J ends, which lost 1 base and 8 bases, there was a span of 11 bases. The CDR3 is 14 amino acids. CDR1 is MGHRA and CDR2 is YSYEKL in the germline V gene. DNA for the CDR3: TGCGCCAGCAGCCAAGGAGGTTTAGGCGAAAAACTGTTTTTT. As protein: CASSQGGLGEKLFF.

This clone was counted once. The rearrangement links TRBV6-1 to TRBJ1-1; D gene unclear. CDR3 length: 11 amino acids. The ends were cut back, 7 bases at V and 5 bases at J, with 8 bases in the middle. Germline V lookup: CDR1 MNHNS, CDR2 SASEGT. CDR3 sequence: CASIEITEAFF. In DNA, the CDR3 is TGTGCCAGCATAGAGATTACTGAAGCTTTCTTT.

The V call is TRBV6-5, the J call TRBJ2-1; the match to TRBD2 covers 12 bases. V was pared by 6 bases and J by 6 bases, with 3 bases of the junction left unmatched. Germline CDR1 MNHEY, CDR2 SVGAGI. This CDR3 has 14 residues. The CDR3 nucleotides are TGTGCCAGCAGCCCTAGCGGGGGGGCCAATGAGCAGTTCTTC. This gives the protein CASSPSGGANEQFF.

The gene calls are TRBV7-6 and TRBJ2-1; D call uncertain. This CDR3 has 13 residues. Germline assignment: CDR1 SGHVS and CDR2 FNYEAQ. V dropped 4 bases and J dropped 9 bases, with 13 bases sitting between them. The CDR3 nucleotides are TGTGCCAGCAGCTCACGACATGAATCTGAGCAGTTCTTC. It encodes CASSSRHESEQFF.

The chain joins TRBV7-9 to TRBJ1-1, with D perhaps matching TRBD1 (5 bases). The CDR3 sequence is 15 residues long. V dropped 3 bases and J dropped 5 bases, with 16 bases sitting between them. Germline V gene lookup returns CDR1 SEHNR and CDR2 FQNEAQ (reference sequence). In DNA form, the CDR3 reads TGTGCCAGCAGCTTCTTTGGCGGCGGGGGAACTGAAGCTTTCTTT. Its translation: CASSFFGGGGTEAFF.